The clone carrying this TCR beta chain was recorded many times. Its antigen is still unknown. The sample is drawn from a study of identical twins. V lost 8 bases and J lost 7; bases outside the gene matches: 4. CDR3 length equals 11 residues. A universal primer site came from template switching; cDNA carried unique molecular identifiers. TCRdb reprocessed the 5' RACE reads via MiXCR and lists one record per CDR3 protein. The data contain about 570,000 distinct CDR3 sequences, roughly 9.9% of them singletons. Study-level points and caveats: Researchers reported excess low generation probability among twin-shared out-of-frame alpha sequences. Reduced insertions were recorded for abundant cord blood beta clonotypes, with no such pattern in memory repertoires. A cross-sectional statistical analysis, not follow-up of the same donors, supported the conclusions.

In addition, the sample was reused for a study of yellow fever vaccine responses in identical twins.

This clonotype was sampled from a woman aged 18 to 35 in good health. Sequenced: PBMCs. This sequence joins TRBV12-3 or TRBV12-4 and TRBJ1-1; 7 bases agree with TRBD1. Written as DNA, the CDR3 is TGTGCCAGCCTAGGGACAGTTGAAGCTTTCTTT. This codes for CASLGTVEAFF.